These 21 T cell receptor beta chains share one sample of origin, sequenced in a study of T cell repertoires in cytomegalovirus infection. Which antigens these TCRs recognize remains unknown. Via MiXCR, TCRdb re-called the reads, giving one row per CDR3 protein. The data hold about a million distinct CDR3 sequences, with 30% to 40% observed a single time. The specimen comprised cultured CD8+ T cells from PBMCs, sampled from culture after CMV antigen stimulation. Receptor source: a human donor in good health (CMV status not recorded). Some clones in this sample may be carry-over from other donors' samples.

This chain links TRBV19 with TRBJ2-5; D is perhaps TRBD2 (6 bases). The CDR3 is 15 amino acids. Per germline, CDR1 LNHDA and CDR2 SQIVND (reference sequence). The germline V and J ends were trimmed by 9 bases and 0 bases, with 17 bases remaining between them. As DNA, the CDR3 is TGTGCCAGCCTCAGAGGGACTCTACACCAAGAGACCCAGTACTTC. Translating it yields CASLRGTLHQETQYF.

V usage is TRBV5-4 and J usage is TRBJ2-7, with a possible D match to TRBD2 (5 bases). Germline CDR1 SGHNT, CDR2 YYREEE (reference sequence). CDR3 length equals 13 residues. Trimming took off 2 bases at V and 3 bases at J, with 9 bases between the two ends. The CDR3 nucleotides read TGTGCCAGCAGCTTCCGGGGAAACTACGAGCAGTACTTC. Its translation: CASSFRGNYEQYF.

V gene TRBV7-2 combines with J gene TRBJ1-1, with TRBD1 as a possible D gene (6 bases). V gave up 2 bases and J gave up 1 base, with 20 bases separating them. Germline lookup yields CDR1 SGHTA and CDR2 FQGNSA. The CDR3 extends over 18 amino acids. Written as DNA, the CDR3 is TGTGCCAGCAGCTTAAAGGGGGGGACGTTTGCGGCGAACACTGAAGCTTTCTTT. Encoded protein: CASSLKGGTFAANTEAFF.

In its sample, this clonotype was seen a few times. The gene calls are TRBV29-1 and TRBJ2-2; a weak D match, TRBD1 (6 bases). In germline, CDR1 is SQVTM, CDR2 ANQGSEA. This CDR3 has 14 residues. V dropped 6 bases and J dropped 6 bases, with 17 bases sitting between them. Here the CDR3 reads CSVPLTTGSGELFF. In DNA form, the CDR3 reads TGCAGCGTCCCGCTTACTACAGGGTCCGGGGAGCTGTTTTTT.

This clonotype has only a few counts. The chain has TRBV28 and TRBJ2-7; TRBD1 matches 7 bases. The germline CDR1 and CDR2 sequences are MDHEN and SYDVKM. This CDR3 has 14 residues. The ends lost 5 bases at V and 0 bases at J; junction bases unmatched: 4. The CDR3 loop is CASSERQGSYEQYV. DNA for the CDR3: TGTGCCAGCAGTGAACGACAGGGCTCCTACGAGCAGTACGTC.

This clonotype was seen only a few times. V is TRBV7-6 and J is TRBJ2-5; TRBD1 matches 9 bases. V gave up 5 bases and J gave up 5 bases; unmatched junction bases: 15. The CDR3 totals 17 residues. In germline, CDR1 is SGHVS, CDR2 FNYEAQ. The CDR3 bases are TGTGCCAGCAGCCTCCGGACAGGGGAGGGACTATTGGAGACCCAGTACTTC. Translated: CASSLRTGEGLLETQYF.

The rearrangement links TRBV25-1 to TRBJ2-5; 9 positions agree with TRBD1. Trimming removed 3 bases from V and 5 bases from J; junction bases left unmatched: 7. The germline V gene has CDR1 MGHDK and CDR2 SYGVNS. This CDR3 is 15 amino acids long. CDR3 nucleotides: TGTGCCAGCAGTGACGGACAGGGGTCTATCGAGACCCAGTACTTC. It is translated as CASSDGQGSIETQYF.

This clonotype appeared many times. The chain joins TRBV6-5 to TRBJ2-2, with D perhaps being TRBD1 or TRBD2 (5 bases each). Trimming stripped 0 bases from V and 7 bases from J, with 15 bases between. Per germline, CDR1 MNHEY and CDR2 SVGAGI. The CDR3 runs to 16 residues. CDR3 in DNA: TGTGCCAGCAGTTACTCGCCGAAAGGGGCGGGCGGGGAGCTGTTTTTT. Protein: CASSYSPKGAGGELFF.

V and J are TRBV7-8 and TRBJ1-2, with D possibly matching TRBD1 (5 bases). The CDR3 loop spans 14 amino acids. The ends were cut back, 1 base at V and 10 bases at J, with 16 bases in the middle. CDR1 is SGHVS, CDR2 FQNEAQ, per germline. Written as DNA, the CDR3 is TGTGCCAGCAGCTTAGTCCCCGGTGACAGTAACTACACCTTC. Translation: CASSLVPGDSNYTF.

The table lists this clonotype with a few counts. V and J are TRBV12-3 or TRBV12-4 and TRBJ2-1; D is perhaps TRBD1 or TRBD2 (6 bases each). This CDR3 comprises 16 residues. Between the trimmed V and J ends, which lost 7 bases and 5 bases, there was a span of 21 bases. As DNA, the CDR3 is TGTGCCAGCACCCTAAGGGGGGCCTCTTTGGACAATGAGCAGTTCTTC. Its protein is CASTLRGASLDNEQFF.

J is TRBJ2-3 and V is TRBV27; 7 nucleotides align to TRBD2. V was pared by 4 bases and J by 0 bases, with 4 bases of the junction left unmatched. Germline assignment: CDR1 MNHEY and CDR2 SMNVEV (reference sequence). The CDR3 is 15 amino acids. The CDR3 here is CASSSRGDSTDTQYF. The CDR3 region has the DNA TGTGCCAGCAGTTCCCGGGGGGATAGCACAGATACGCAGTATTTT.

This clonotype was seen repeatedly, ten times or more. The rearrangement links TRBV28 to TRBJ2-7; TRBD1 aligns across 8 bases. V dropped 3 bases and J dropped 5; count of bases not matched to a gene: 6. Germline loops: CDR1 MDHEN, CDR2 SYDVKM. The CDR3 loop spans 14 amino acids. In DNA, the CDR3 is TGTGCCAGCAGTTTGGACAGGGTCTTGGACGAGCAGTACTTC. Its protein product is CASSLDRVLDEQYF.

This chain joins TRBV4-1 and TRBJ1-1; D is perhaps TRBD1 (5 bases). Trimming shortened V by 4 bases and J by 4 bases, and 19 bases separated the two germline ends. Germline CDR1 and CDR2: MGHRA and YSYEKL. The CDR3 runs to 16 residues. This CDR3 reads CASSPPGGNTGTEAFF. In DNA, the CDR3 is TGCGCCAGCAGCCCACCCGGGGGAAATACGGGCACTGAAGCTTTCTTT.

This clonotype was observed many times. The CDR3 reads CASSWDKTAAGSTDTQYF. The CDR3 DNA follows: TGTGCCAGCAGCTGGGATAAGACAGCCGCCGGGAGCACAGATACGCAGTATTTT. The chain uses TRBV7-8 and TRBJ2-3, with a weak D call TRBD1 (5 bases). Germline-derived CDR1 and CDR2 are SGHVS and FQNEAQ. V was cut by 4 bases and J by 0 bases, with 20 bases left in between. The CDR3 covers 18 residues.

The CDR3 coding sequence is TGTGCCACCAGTGACCTGACTAGCTCACCGGCGAAGTTCTTC. This sequence encodes CATSDLTSSPAKFF. V is TRBV24-1 and J is TRBJ2-1; 7 bases fit TRBD2. Per the germline V gene, CDR1 is KGHDR and CDR2 is SFDVKD. The V segment lost 4 bases and the J segment 14 bases; nucleotides outside the gene matches: 13. The CDR3 loop spans 14 amino acids.

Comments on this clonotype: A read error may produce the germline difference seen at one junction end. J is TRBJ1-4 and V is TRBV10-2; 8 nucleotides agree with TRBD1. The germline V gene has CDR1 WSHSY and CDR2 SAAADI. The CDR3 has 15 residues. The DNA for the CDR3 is TGCGCCAGTAGTGAGTCCCTGGGACAGGATGAAAAACTGTTTTTT. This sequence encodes CASSESLGQDEKLFF.

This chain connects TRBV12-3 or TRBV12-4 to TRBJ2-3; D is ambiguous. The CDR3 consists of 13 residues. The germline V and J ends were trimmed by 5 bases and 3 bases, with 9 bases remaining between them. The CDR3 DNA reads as TGTGCCAGCAGTATCCCGGGTACAGATACGCAGTATTTT. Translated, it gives CASSIPGTDTQYF.

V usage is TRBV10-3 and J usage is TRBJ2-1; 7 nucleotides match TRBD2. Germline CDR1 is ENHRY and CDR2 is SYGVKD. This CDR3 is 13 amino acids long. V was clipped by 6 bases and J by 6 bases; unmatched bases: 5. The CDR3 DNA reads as TGTGCCATCAGAGCGGGGCGGTGCAATGAGCAGTTCTTC. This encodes CAIRAGRCNEQFF.

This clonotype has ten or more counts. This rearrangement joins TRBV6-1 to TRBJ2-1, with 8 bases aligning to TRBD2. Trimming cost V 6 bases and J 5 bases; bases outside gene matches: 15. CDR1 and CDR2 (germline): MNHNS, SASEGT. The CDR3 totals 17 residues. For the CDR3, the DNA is TGTGCCAGCAGACAATCAATTAGCGGGGTTGGAGACAATGAGCAGTTCTTC. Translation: CASRQSISGVGDNEQFF.

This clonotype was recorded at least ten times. CDR3 loop: CASSFSPGISTDTQYF. The CDR3 region has the DNA TGTGCCAGCAGCTTTAGTCCAGGGATTAGCACAGATACGCAGTATTTT. The chain links TRBV11-2 to TRBJ2-3; TRBD1 is a possible D gene (5 bases). V shed 3 bases and J shed 0 bases, with 13 bases lying between them. CDR3 length: 16 residues. Germline assignment: CDR1 SGHAT and CDR2 FQNNGV.

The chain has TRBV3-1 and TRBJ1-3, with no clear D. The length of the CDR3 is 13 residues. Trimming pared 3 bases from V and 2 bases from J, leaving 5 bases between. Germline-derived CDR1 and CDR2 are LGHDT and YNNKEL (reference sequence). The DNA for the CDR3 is TGTGCCAGCAGCCAGGGCGCTGGAAACACCATATATTTT. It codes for CASSQGAGNTIYF.